Sequencing of this T cell receptor (beta chain) was carried out in a study of shared clonotypes between healthy human individuals. Study background: Each donor's CD4 naive and CD4 memory cells filled three plates apiece, CD8 naive two, and CD8 memory one.

Across several immunoSEQ plates, the genomic DNA of each subset was split evenly. Sequencing used immunoSEQ multiplex PCR; TCRdb keeps in-frame clones, though not all of them. The sample lists under 2,000,000 clones, roughly 95% occurring once. This clone was observed a single time. Its antigen is not known. Naive CD8 cells lacked CD45RO and underwent positive selection for CCR7, leaving out terminally differentiated effector memory CD45RA+ cells. Study results and limitations: Clonotypes not shared had lower generation probabilities than those common to all four donors.

The source material was naive CD8+ T cells sorted from blood. This receptor was obtained from a man younger than 35 in good health.

The CDR3 region has the DNA TGTGCCAGCAGTTACTCGACAGGGGAAGGGAACACCATATATTTT. Translation gives CASSYSTGEGNTIYF. The chain has TRBV6-6 and TRBJ1-3; 8 bases fit TRBD1. CDR3 size: 15 residues. The germline V gene has CDR1 MNHNY and CDR2 SVGAGI (reference sequence). V shed 0 bases and J 7 bases; nucleotides not matched to a gene: 5.